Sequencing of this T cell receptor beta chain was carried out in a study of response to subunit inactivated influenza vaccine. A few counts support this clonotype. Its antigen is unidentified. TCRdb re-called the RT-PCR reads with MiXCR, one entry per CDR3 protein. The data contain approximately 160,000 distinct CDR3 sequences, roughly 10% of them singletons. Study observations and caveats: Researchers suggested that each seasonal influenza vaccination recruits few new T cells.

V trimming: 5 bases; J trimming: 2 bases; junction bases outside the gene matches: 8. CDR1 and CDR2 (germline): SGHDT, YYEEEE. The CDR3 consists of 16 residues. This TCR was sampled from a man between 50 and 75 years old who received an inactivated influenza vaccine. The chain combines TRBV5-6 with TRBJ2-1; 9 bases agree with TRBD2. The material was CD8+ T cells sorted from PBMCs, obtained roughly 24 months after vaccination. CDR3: CASSFGAGGPYNEQFF. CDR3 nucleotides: TGTGCCAGCAGTTTCGGGGCGGGAGGGCCCTACAATGAGCAGTTCTTC.